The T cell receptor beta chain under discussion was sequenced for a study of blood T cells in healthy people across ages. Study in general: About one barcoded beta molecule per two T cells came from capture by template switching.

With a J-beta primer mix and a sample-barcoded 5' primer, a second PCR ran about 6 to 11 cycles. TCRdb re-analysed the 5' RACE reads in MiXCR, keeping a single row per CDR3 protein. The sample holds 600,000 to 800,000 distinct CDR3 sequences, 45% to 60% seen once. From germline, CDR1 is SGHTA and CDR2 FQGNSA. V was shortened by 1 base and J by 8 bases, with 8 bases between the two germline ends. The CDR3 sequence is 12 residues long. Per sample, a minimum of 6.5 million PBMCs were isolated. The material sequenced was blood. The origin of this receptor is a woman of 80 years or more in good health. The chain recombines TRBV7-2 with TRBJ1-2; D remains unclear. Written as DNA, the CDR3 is TGTGCCAGCAGCTTAGAATCACGAGGCTACACCTTC. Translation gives CASSLESRGYTF.